The 5 T cell receptor beta chains below were found in one sample sequenced in a study of T cells after posttransplantation cyclophosphamide. Some clones are missing from TCRdb's copy, which holds only in-frame ones; the method was immunoSEQ multiplex PCR. This table holds more than 15,000 clones, 84% found once. Controls had myeloablative marrow grafts with methotrexate and calcineurin inhibitor, sampled at 1 year. Sequenced material: PBMCs, taken 371 days after allogeneic stem cell transplant with calcineurin inhibitor and methotrexate. The source of these receptors is a male patient younger than 35 who received an allogeneic stem cell transplant from a related donor, was CMV-positive, and had no GVHD. Some T cells may trace back to the graft donor.

A remark on this clone: The junction departs from the called germline gene at one end, perhaps through a read error. The rearrangement joins TRBV11-2 to TRBJ2-1, with 9 bases matching TRBD2. CDR3 length: 16 residues. Germline assignment: CDR1 SGHAT and CDR2 FQNNGV. Here the CDR3 reads CASSLGAGGTYSEQFF. CDR3 in DNA: TGTGCCAGCAGCTTAGGGGCGGGGGGGACCTACAGTGAGCAGTTCTTC.

This rearrangement joins TRBV10-1 to TRBJ2-1; 8 nucleotides line up with TRBD1. Looked up from germline, CDR1 is WNHNN and CDR2 is SYGVQD (reference sequence). V shed 4 bases, J shed 3 bases, and the junction held 11 bases outside the gene matches. This CDR3 comprises 17 residues. The CDR3 protein is CASSAGQGRPNYNEQFF. The CDR3 DNA follows: TGCGCCAGCAGTGCCGGACAGGGCAGACCCAACTACAATGAGCAGTTCTTC.

The V gene is TRBV11-2, the J gene TRBJ1-1; D may be TRBD1 (6 bases). CDR1 SGHAT and CDR2 FQNNGV come from the germline V gene. This CDR3 has 14 residues. The germline V and J ends were trimmed by 5 bases and 1 base, with 11 bases remaining between them. CDR3 loop: CASSVTGTNTEAFF. CDR3 bases: TGTGCCAGCAGCGTCACAGGGACGAACACTGAAGCTTTCTTT.

The chain uses TRBV4-3 and TRBJ2-3, with TRBD2 matching 9 bases. The CDR3 spans 14 residues. From germline, CDR1 is LGHNA and CDR2 YSLEER. V was clipped by 5 bases and J by 2 bases; unmatched bases: 2. The CDR3 DNA sequence: TGCGCCAGCAGCATAGCGGGAGCCACAGATACGCAGTATTTT. It translates to CASSIAGATDTQYF.

The chain recombines TRBV5-6 with TRBJ1-2; D may be TRBD1 (6 bases). V shed 4 bases and J shed 6 bases, with 19 bases lying between them. In germline, CDR1 is SGHDT, CDR2 YYEEEE. There are 15 residues in the CDR3. The CDR3: CASSLGQSPRHGYTF. Here the CDR3 DNA reads TGTGCCAGCAGCCTCGGACAGTCCCCCCGCCATGGCTACACCTTC.